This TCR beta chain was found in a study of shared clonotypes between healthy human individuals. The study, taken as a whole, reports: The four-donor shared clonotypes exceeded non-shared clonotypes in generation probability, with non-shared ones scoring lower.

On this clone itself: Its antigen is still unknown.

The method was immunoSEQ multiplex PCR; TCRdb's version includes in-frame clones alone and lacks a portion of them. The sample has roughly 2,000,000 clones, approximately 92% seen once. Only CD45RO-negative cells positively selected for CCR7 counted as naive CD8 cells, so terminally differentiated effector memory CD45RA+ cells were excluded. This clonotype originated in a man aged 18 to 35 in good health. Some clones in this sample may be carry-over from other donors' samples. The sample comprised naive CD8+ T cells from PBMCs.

CDR3 region: CASSLGAPNTGELFF. CDR3 in DNA: TGTGCCAGCAGCTTGGGTGCGCCTAACACCGGGGAGCTGTTTTTT. This chain joins TRBV5-6 and TRBJ2-2; D ambiguous. Germline CDR1 SGHDT, CDR2 YYEEEE. The V and J ends lost 0 bases and 2 bases respectively, with 8 bases between them. The CDR3 runs to 15 residues.